This T cell receptor (beta chain) came from a study of cytomegalovirus exposure and HLA in healthy donors. Study observations and caveats: Reports credit the classifier with highly specific, highly sensitive diagnosis of cytomegalovirus status. Confirmation was obtained in vitro that a few CMV-associated chains are specific for CMV antigens. The authors later linked a missense DCLRE1C variant to TCR beta V- and J-gene trimming. In a later analysis, DRB1 alleles had the most associated TCRs; HLA-C alleles the fewest.

The V and J ends lost 6 bases and 4 bases, in that order; junction bases with no gene match: 2. Per the germline V gene, CDR1 is SNHLY and CDR2 is FYNNEI. This CDR3 comprises 13 residues. Turning to this clone: As yet, its antigen is unknown.

The study ran its PCR with 60 Vbeta and 13 Jbeta primers. TCRdb's copy holds only in-frame clones and misses some; the assay was immunoSEQ multiplex PCR. This sample has 170,000 or so clones, with roughly four fifths found just once. The rearrangement links TRBV2 to TRBJ1-1; 10 bases are shared with TRBD1. Sequences were obtained from PBMCs. The TCR was taken from a girl aged 10-17 years in good health and CMV-seropositive. This CDR3 reads CASRGQGGTEAFF. The CDR3 DNA reads TGTGCCAGCAGAGGACAGGGGGGCACTGAAGCTTTCTTT.